What follows is one T cell receptor (beta chain) and its context. The target antigen is unknown. These data are taken from a study of blood T cells in healthy people across ages. Then a second PCR, running about 6 to 12 cycles, was carried out with a sample-barcoded 5' primer and a J-beta primer mix. TCRdb reprocessed the 5' RACE reads via MiXCR and lists one record per CDR3 protein. The sample shows over 1,500,000 distinct CDR3 sequences, around 48% of them seen only once. V trimming: 2 bases; J trimming: 3 bases; junction bases outside the gene matches: 4. The CDR3 runs to 14 residues. Germline V gene data show CDR1 as MNHEY and CDR2 as SVGEGT. Study findings and constraints: Per million T cells, the diversity of TCR beta decreased roughly linearly as age advanced. CMV status of donors was unknown, possibly confounding expanded clonotype changes.

Drawing of peripheral blood yielded 8.5 to 10 milliliters from each donor. This sequence joins TRBV6-2 or TRBV6-3 and TRBJ2-7; 7 positions agree with TRBD1. The TCR comes from a woman in her 40s in good health. Sequenced sample: blood. CDR3 DNA sequence: TGTGCCAGCAGTTACGGGACAGAACACTACGAGCAGTACTTC. Translated, it gives CASSYGTEHYEQYF.